This is a list of T cell receptor beta chains from one sample in a study of monozygotic twins with inflammatory bowel disease. TCRdb re-called the 5' RACE reads, yielding one record per CDR3 amino acid sequence without DNA. Recorded here are 300,000 to 450,000 distinct CDR3 sequences; the top ten clones represent roughly 2.6%. Material: blood. Receptors were obtained from a human donor with ulcerative colitis or Crohn's disease, or a healthy co-twin of an affected twin (not recorded which). Both conserved end residues are part of each CDR3.

V gene,J gene,CDR3 protein
TRBV5-6,TRBJ1-5,CASSFLNQPQHF
TRBV7-2,TRBJ1-3,CASSQYSGNTIYF
TRBV20-1,TRBJ2-7,CSARDTKGRGHYEQYF
TRBV7-2,TRBJ2-5,CASSSRDGETQYF
TRBV28,TRBJ1-1,CASSISWTGESTEAFF
TRBV12-3/TRBV12-4,TRBJ1-5,CASSLAVRGQPQHF
TRBV27,TRBJ2-1,CASTLRGPEDNEQFF
TRBV7-6,TRBJ1-3,CASSLTRTGDFPGNTIYF
TRBV7-9,TRBJ2-2,CASRTGRTGELFF
TRBV27,TRBJ2-7,CASSSQPNPYEQYF
TRBV10-3,TRBJ2-1,CAISLGTGNNEQFF
TRBV5-4,TRBJ2-5,CASSFSRSPGGEGQETQYF
TRBV5-6,TRBJ1-2,CASSQGQGDGYTF
TRBV5-6,TRBJ2-2,CASSHWNLRELFF
TRBV5-4,TRBJ2-1,CASSPGQGVYNEQFF
TRBV10-3,TRBJ2-3,CAISDAGGLTDTQYF
TRBV5-1,TRBJ1-6,CASSLVPGTESPLHF
TRBV7-9,TRBJ2-7,CASMQTEVYEQYF
TRBV6-5,TRBJ2-2,CASSYSFLTGVSPGGELFF
TRBV5-5,TRBJ2-3,CASSSESLTDTQYF
TRBV5-1,TRBJ2-3,CASSLGQSGPTADTQYF
TRBV4-1,TRBJ1-5,CASSQDSGGDQPQHF
TRBV20-1,TRBJ2-1,CSARSPGEYNEQFF
TRBV9,TRBJ2-3,CASSPVGFVGTDTQYF
TRBV30,TRBJ1-1,CAWTPGQGVTEAFF
TRBV5-1,TRBJ2-1,CASSASGTRSYGEQFF
TRBV10-3,TRBJ2-3,CAISDETGFVEDTQYF
TRBV12-3/TRBV12-4,TRBJ2-1,CASSLKLDNEQFF
TRBV7-9,TRBJ1-5,CASSLAFGGSNQPQHF
TRBV3-1,TRBJ2-1,CASSQVWAIGGVRDNEQFF
TRBV5-4,TRBJ2-7,CASSLFGQVYEQYF
TRBV11-2,TRBJ2-7,CASSLGKVGILTYEQYF
TRBV5-5,TRBJ1-2,CASSRGDSSLYGYTF
TRBV18,TRBJ1-6,CASSPGEGSPLHF
TRBV6-2/TRBV6-3,TRBJ1-5,CASRGQNQPQHF
TRBV9,TRBJ2-5,CASTDHPQETQYF
TRBV4-2,TRBJ2-3,CASSHLEGTSGAIEADTQYF
TRBV9,TRBJ1-3,CASSSRGGEFSGNTIYF
TRBV20-1,TRBJ2-1,CSARDPQSGGYNEQFF
TRBV29-1,TRBJ2-5,CSVVDRLIQETQYF
TRBV27,TRBJ2-7,CASSPLGAGAYEQYF
TRBV7-9,TRBJ2-5,CASSPLNSARGETQYF
TRBV5-4,TRBJ2-1,CASSQRTSAHNEQFF
TRBV20-1,TRBJ2-7,CSARVERPEQYF